Listed below are T cell receptor beta chains from one sample, sequenced in a study of Ad26.COV2.S vaccination and SARS-CoV-2 variants. Measured with immunoSEQ multiplex PCR; TCRdb has only the in-frame clones, and not every one. The sample yields about 680,000 clones, about 89% seen once. Sequenced here: peripheral blood, sampled in a trial of Ad26.COV2.S vaccine versus placebo. The receptors were sampled from a person aged 18-65 years who received the Ad26.COV2.S COVID-19 vaccine or a placebo. The CDR3 runs from the conserved cysteine through the conserved F or W. Fields, in order: J gene, V gene, D gene, CDR3 protein, CDR3 DNA. D genes are given only for firm matches.

TRBJ2-2 | TRBV11-2 | - | CASSPQGTAGELFF | TGTGCCAGCAGCCCGCAGGGGACGGCCGGGGAGCTGTTTTTT
TRBJ2-7 | TRBV5-4 | - | CASSLSPGTYEQYF | TGTGCCAGCAGCTTAAGTCCAGGGACCTACGAGCAGTACTTC
TRBJ1-4 | TRBV9 | - | CASSVAGELWEKLFF | TGTGCCAGCAGCGTAGCCGGGGAACTCTGGGAAAAACTGTTTTTT
TRBJ2-2 | TRBV3-1/TRBV3-2 | TRBD1 | CASSQGQGAAGELFF | TGTGCCAGCAGCCAGGGACAGGGGGCAGCCGGGGAGCTGTTTTTT
TRBJ2-1 | TRBV24-1 | TRBD2 | CATSDQTSATLNEQFF | TGTGCCACCAGTGATCAGACTAGCGCGACCCTCAATGAGCAGTTCTTC
TRBJ1-4 | TRBV30 | TRBD1 | CAWSEFRSGGNEKLFF | TGTGCCTGGAGTGAATTCCGGTCAGGGGGTAATGAAAAACTGTTTTTT
TRBJ1-1 | TRBV18 | - | CASSPTDSGSTEAFF | TGTGCCAGCTCACCAACGGACTCCGGGAGCACTGAAGCTTTCTTT
TRBJ2-4 | TRBV6-2/TRBV6-3 | TRBD1 | CASSFGQGWENIQYF | TGTGCCAGCAGTTTCGGACAGGGGTGGGAAAACATTCAGTACTTC
TRBJ1-1 | TRBV27 | - | CASSLWGQRTEAFF | TGTGCCAGCAGTTTATGGGGGCAGCGCACTGAAGCTTTCTTT
TRBJ2-2 | TRBV24-1 | - | CATSDTSLSGELFF | TGTGCCACCAGTGATACCTCCCTGTCCGGGGAGCTGTTTTTT